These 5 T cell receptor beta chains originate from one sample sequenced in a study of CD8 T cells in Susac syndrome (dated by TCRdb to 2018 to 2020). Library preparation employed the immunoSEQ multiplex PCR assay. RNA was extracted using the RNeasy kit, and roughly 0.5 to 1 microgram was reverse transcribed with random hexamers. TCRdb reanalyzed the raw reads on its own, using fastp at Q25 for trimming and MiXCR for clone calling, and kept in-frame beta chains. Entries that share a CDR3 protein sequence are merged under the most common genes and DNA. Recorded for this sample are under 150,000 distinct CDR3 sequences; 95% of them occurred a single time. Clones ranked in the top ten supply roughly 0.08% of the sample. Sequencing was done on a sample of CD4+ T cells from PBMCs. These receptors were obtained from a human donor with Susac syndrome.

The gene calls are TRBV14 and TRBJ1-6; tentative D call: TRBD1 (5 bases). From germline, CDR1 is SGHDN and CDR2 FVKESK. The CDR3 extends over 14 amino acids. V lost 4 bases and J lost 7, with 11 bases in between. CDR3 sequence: CASSLGVWNSPLHF. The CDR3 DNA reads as TGTGCCAGCAGCCTAGGGGTATGGAATTCACCCCTCCACTTT.

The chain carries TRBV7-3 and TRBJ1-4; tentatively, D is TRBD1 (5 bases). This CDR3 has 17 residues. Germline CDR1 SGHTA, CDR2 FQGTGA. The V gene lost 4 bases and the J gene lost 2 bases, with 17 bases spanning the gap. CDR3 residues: CASSSFGVQETNEKLFF. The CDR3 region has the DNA TGTGCCAGCAGCTCGTTTGGCGTACAGGAGACTAATGAAAAACTGTTTTTT.

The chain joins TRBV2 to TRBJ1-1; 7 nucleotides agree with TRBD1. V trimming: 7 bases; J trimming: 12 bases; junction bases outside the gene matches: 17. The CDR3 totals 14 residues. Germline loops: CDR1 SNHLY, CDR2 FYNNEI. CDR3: CASILTAGRGTTFF. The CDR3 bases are TGTGCCAGCATTCTTACGGCGGGCAGGGGGACGACTTTCTTT.

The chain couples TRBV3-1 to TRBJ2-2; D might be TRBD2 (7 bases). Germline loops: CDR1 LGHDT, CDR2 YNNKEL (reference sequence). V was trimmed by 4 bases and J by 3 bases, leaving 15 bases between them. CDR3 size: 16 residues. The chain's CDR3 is CASSLTGGRDTGELFF. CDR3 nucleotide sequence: TGTGCCAGCAGCCTCACGGGGGGCCGCGACACCGGGGAGCTGTTTTTT.

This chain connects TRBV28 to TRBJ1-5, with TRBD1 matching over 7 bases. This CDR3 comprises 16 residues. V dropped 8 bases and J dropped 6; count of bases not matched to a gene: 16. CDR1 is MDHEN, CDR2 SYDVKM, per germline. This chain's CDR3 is CASRLGVDREGQPQHF. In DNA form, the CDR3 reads TGTGCCAGCCGTCTGGGAGTCGACAGGGAGGGTCAGCCCCAGCATTTT. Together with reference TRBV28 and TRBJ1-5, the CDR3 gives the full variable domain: DVKVTQSSRYLVKRTGEKVFLECVQDMDHENMFWYRQDPGLGLRLIYFSYDVKMKEKGDIPEGYSVSREKKERFSLILESASTNQTSMYLCASRLGVDREGQPQHFGDGTRLSIL.